This T cell receptor (beta chain) appears in the sequencing data of a study of PD-L1 blockade in urothelial cancer. For the study at large: Male sex and bladder-origin urothelial cancer characterized most of the roughly 29 patients. Patients had received 0 to 3 prior chemotherapy regimens. Findings of the study overall: Lower pretreatment blood TCR clonality, under the median, predicted better survival, researchers reported.

This sample's time point: peripheral blood 6 weeks after treatment start. Trimming cost V 0 bases and J 0 bases, with 12 bases left between them. The CDR3 runs 17 residues. In germline, CDR1 is KGHSH, CDR2 LQKENI. With respect to this clone: The antigen remains undetermined.

The authors spiked synthetic TCR analog templates into each PCR. Only in-frame clones appear in the TCRdb table, and some are missing; sequencing was by immunoSEQ multiplex PCR. Among around 100,000 clones listed, approximately 90% were seen once. The sequenced sample was PBMCs, obtained around atezolizumab (anti-PD-L1) treatment. The source of this sequence is a man aged 60 to 69 with urothelial cancer. J is TRBJ1-3 and V is TRBV18, with D uncertain. The CDR3 sequence: CASSPPGGGDSGNTIYF. DNA of the CDR3: TGTGCCAGCTCACCACCCGGAGGAGGAGACTCTGGAAACACCATATATTTT.